One and the same sample provided the 20 T cell receptor beta chains below, sequenced in a study of T cells in Graves' hyperthyroidism and ophthalmopathy. Using RNA transcripts as the source, TCR beta CDR3 regions were amplified. The primer set for the first-round RT-PCR of the TCR CDR3 was HTBI. TCRdb called the multiplex PCR reads again in MiXCR, with one record for every CDR3 protein. This table has around 600,000 distinct CDR3 sequences, 15% to 19% appearing once. Material: blood. The receptors here all came from a woman in her 30s with Graves' hyperthyroidism.

The chain links TRBV7-2 to TRBJ1-4; 8 nucleotides align to TRBD1. J lost 7 bases, V lost 2 bases, and 6 bases had no gene match. The CDR3 sequence is 15 residues long. Germline V gene sequence: CDR1 SGHTA, CDR2 FQGNSA. In DNA, the CDR3 is TGTGCCAGCAGCTTATCCGGGACAGGAGGTGAAAAACTGTTTTTT. Its protein is CASSLSGTGGEKLFF.

This clonotype was seen at least ten times. The V call is TRBV2, the J call TRBJ2-3; D unclear. The germline V gene encodes CDR1 SNHLY and CDR2 FYNNEI. The CDR3 loop spans 13 amino acids. Trimming cost V 8 bases and J 6 bases, with 15 bases left between them. CDR3 bases: TGTGCCAGCGGCCGGAGTGGAGCCGATACGCAGTATTTT. Its protein is CASGRSGADTQYF. Filled out from reference TRBV2 and TRBJ2-3, the complete variable domain reads EPEVTQTPSHQVTQMGQEVILRCVPISNHLYFYWYRQILGQKVEFLVSFYNNEISEKSEIFDDQFSVERPDGSNFTLKIRSTKLEDSAMYFCASGRSGADTQYFGPGTRLTVL.

The table lists this clonotype with many counts. The CDR3 bases are TGTGCCAGCAGCTCGCCGGTAGACAGTCACTACGAGCAGTACTTC. It encodes CASSSPVDSHYEQYF. V is TRBV7-9 and J is TRBJ2-7; a possible D gene is TRBD1 (5 bases). With 4 bases removed from V and 3 bases from J, the gap between germline ends came to 16 bases. The CDR3 runs 15 residues. Per germline, CDR1 SEHNR and CDR2 FQNEAQ (reference sequence).

This clonotype turned up a few times. The CDR3 sequence: CASSLQSGETQYF. The CDR3 DNA follows: TGTGCCAGCAGCCTCCAAAGCGGAGAGACCCAGTACTTC. This chain connects TRBV12-3 or TRBV12-4 to TRBJ2-5; D might be TRBD2 (5 bases). V lost 6 bases to trimming and J lost 4 bases, with 12 bases between them. The CDR3 covers 13 residues.

This clonotype was observed many times. V usage is TRBV6-2 or TRBV6-3 and J usage is TRBJ1-1; D uncertain. CDR1 and CDR2 (germline): MNHEY, SVGEGT. The CDR3 loop spans 14 amino acids. The V and J ends lost 2 bases and 6 bases respectively, with 13 bases between them. CDR3 sequence (DNA): TGTGCCAGCAGTTACAGGAGACCGAGCGCTGAAGCTTTCTTT. Translation gives CASSYRRPSAEAFF.

This clonotype was observed a few times. One junction end disagrees with the germline gene, perhaps due to a read error. The chain combines TRBV6-1 with TRBJ2-5; weak D call: TRBD1 (6 bases). Germline CDR1 reads MNHNS; CDR2 reads SASEGT. This CDR3 is built from 15 residues. The DNA for the CDR3 is TGTGCCAGCAGGGACTTACAGGGACCCCAAGAGACCCGGTACTTC. Residues: CASRDLQGPQETRYF.

V gene TRBV5-1 combines with J gene TRBJ2-1; maybe TRBD2 (6 bases). Germline assignment: CDR1 SGHRS and CDR2 YFSETQ. V lost 0 bases and J 4 bases, leaving 20 bases between the germline ends. The CDR3 sequence is 18 residues long. CDR3 loop: CASSLAGTAGDSYNEQFF. CDR3 DNA: TGCGCCAGCAGCTTGGCCGGGACGGCTGGGGACTCTTACAATGAGCAGTTCTTC. The full variable domain, in which reference TRBV5-1 and TRBJ2-1 provide the parts outside the CDR3, is KAGVTQTPRYLIKTRGQQVTLSCSPISGHRSVSWYQQTPGQGLQFLFEYFSETQRNKGNFPGRFSGRQFSNSRSEMNVSTLELGDSALYLCASSLAGTAGDSYNEQFFGPGTRLTVL.

Ten or more counts support this clonotype. The chain couples TRBV29-1 to TRBJ1-2; the D gene is possibly TRBD1 (5 bases). Trimming left V 7 bases short and J 5 bases short, with 17 bases between. The CDR3 is 13 residues long. CDR1 is SQVTM, CDR2 ANQGSEA, per germline. This CDR3 is CSARMSGRYGYTF. The CDR3 nucleotides are TGCAGCGCCAGGATGTCGGGACGGTATGGCTACACCTTC.

The chain uses TRBV29-1 and TRBJ2-3, with D unclear. V was trimmed by 6 bases and J by 8 bases, leaving 12 bases between them. Germline CDR1 and CDR2: SQVTM and ANQGSEA. There are 11 residues in the CDR3. The CDR3 sequence: CSVDLDVTQYF. As DNA, the CDR3 is TGCAGCGTGGACCTAGATGTTACGCAGTATTTT.

CDR3 sequence: CASRKGNRRERGGRNEQYF. CDR3 sequence (DNA): TGTGCCAGCAGAAAGGGAAACCGACGGGAACGGGGTGGAAGGAACGAGCAGTACTTC. The chain has TRBV28 and TRBJ2-7; D may be TRBD2 (5 bases). This CDR3 spans 19 amino acids. V was trimmed by 6 bases and J by 5 bases, leaving 32 bases between them. The V gene's germline CDR1 is MDHEN and CDR2 SYDVKM.

The chain is built from TRBV9 and TRBJ2-3; 12 bases fit TRBD2. Germline V lookup: CDR1 SGDLS, CDR2 YYNGEE. After removal of 4 bases from V and 4 bases from J, the junction contained 10 bases not matched to a gene. CDR3 size: 17 residues. This chain's CDR3 is CASSPRAASGRADTQYF. In DNA, the CDR3 is TGTGCCAGCAGCCCCCGTGCCGCTAGCGGGAGGGCAGATACGCAGTATTTT.

This clonotype was detected a few times. V and J are TRBV28 and TRBJ2-6; 8 bases match TRBD2. J was trimmed by 0 bases and V by 4 bases; bases with no gene match: 11. The CDR3 runs to 19 residues. CDR1 is MDHEN and CDR2 is SYDVKM in the germline V gene. CDR3 coding DNA: TGTGCCAGCAGTTCGGGGGGGGCTGGGAAGGGCTCTGGGGCCAACGTCCTGACTTTC. Translation: CASSSGGAGKGSGANVLTF.

This clonotype was seen more than once but under ten times. This chain links TRBV20-1 with TRBJ1-6, with D perhaps matching TRBD1 (6 bases). The CDR3 is 13 amino acids. Between the trimmed V and J ends, which lost 3 bases and 9 bases, there was a span of 12 bases. CDR1 is DFQATT, CDR2 SNEGSKA, per germline (reference sequence). The CDR3 sequence is CSARGRGSSPLHF. CDR3 nucleotides: TGCAGTGCTAGGGGCAGGGGCAGTTCACCCCTCCACTTT.

This clonotype showed up many times. This chain uses TRBV27 with TRBJ2-4, with no clear D. Trimming cost V 8 bases and J 8 bases, with 16 bases left between them. CDR3 size: 13 residues. From germline, CDR1 is MNHEY and CDR2 SMNVEV (reference sequence). This CDR3 is CASSEGNGDIQYF. The CDR3 DNA sequence: TGTGCCAGCTCAGAAGGGAATGGGGACATTCAGTACTTC.

This chain joins TRBV11-2 and TRBJ2-7; TRBD2 matches at 13 bases. The CDR3 contains 17 residues. V was pared by 5 bases and J by 3 bases, with 10 bases of the junction left unmatched. Germline V lookup: CDR1 SGHAT, CDR2 FQNNGV. The CDR3 loop is CASSPGLAGTFRYEQYF. CDR3 in DNA: TGTGCCAGCAGCCCGGGACTAGCGGGAACGTTTCGCTACGAGCAGTACTTC.

The chain joins TRBV6-2 or TRBV6-3 to TRBJ1-5; D is undetermined. V gave up 3 bases and J gave up 3 bases, with 3 bases separating them. The CDR3 is made up of 12 amino acids. Germline CDR1 reads MNHEY; CDR2 reads SVGEGT. The CDR3 DNA sequence: TGTGCCAGCAGTTATTTCAATCAGCCCCAGCATTTT. It is translated as CASSYFNQPQHF.

About this clonotype itself: One base away lies a much larger clone, so this may be a sequencing read error. CDR3 DNA: TGTGCCGGCAGTGAAGAACTAGCGGGAGGCTACGAGCAGTACTTC. Its translation is CAGSEELAGGYEQYF. This sequence joins TRBV6-1 and TRBJ2-7; the match to TRBD2 covers 12 bases. The germline V gene encodes CDR1 MNHNS and CDR2 SASEGT. This CDR3 region has 15 residues.

This clonotype was counted many times. V usage is TRBV7-2 and J usage is TRBJ2-7, with 9 bases aligning to TRBD2. The germline gives CDR1 SGHTA, CDR2 FQGNSA. J gave up 4 bases and V 7 bases, and 8 bases lay outside the gene matches. The CDR3 spans 14 residues. The CDR3 nucleotides are TGTGCCAGCAAAAAGGCTAGCGGGAATTACGAGCAGTACTTC. Protein sequence: CASKKASGNYEQYF.

Comments on this clonotype: At one boundary the junction diverges from the germline segment, which might be a read error. The chain combines TRBV15 with TRBJ1-4, with D hard to call. The CDR3 totals 18 residues. Germline V CDR1 and CDR2: LNHNV, YYDKDF (reference sequence). The CDR3, as DNA: TGTGCCACCAGCAGAGATGGCAGCGAGACTGCAACTAATGAAGAACTGTTTTTT. Its protein is CATSRDGSETATNEELFF.

The genes are TRBV6-1 and TRBJ2-5; the D gene is possibly TRBD2 (5 bases). The germline V and J ends were trimmed by 7 bases and 6 bases, with 15 bases remaining between them. The CDR3 runs to 13 residues. In germline, CDR1 is MNHNS, CDR2 SASEGT. CDR3 DNA: TGTGCCAGCACCTACGGGGTCCCGAAGACCCAGTACTTC. Translation: CASTYGVPKTQYF.